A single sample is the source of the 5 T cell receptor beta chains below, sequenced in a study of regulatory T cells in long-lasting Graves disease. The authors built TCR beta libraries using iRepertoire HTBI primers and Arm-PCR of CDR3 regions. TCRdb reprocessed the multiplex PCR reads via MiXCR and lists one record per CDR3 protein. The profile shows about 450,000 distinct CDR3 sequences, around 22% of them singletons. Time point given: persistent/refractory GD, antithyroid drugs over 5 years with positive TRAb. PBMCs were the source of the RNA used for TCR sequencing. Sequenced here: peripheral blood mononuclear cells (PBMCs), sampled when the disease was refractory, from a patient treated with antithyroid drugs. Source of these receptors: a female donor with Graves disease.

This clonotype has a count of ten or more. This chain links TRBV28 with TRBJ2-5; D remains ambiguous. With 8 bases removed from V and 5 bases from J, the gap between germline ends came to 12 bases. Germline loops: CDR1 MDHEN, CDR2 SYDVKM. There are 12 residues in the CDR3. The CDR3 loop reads CASADQRETQYF. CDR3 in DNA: TGTGCCAGCGCTGATCAAAGGGAGACCCAGTACTTC.

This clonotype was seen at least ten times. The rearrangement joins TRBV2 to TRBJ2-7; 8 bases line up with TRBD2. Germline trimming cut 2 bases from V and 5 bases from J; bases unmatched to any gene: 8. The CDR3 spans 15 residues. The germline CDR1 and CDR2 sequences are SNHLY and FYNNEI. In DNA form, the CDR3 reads TGTGCCAGCAGTGAACCCTGGAGCGGGAGCCACGAGCAGTACTTC. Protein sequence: CASSEPWSGSHEQYF.

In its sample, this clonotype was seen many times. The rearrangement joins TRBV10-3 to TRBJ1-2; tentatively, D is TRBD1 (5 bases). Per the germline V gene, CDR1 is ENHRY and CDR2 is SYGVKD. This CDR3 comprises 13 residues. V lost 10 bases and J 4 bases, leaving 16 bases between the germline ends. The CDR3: CATTGRPIYGYTF. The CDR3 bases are TGTGCCACCACGGGACGGCCCATCTATGGCTACACCTTC.

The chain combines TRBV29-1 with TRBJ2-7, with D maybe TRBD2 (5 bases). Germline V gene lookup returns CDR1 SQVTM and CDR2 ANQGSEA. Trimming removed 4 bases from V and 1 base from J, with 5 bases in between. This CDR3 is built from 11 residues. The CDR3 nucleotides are TGCAGCGTTGGGGAGTCCTACGAGCAGTACTTC. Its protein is CSVGESYEQYF.

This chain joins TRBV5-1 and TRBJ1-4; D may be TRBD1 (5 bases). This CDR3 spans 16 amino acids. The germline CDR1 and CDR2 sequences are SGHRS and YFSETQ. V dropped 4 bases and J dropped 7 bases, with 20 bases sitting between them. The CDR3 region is CASSRRGGAVVEKLFF. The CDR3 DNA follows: TGCGCCAGCAGCCGAAGGGGAGGGGCTGTCGTTGAAAAACTGTTTTTT.